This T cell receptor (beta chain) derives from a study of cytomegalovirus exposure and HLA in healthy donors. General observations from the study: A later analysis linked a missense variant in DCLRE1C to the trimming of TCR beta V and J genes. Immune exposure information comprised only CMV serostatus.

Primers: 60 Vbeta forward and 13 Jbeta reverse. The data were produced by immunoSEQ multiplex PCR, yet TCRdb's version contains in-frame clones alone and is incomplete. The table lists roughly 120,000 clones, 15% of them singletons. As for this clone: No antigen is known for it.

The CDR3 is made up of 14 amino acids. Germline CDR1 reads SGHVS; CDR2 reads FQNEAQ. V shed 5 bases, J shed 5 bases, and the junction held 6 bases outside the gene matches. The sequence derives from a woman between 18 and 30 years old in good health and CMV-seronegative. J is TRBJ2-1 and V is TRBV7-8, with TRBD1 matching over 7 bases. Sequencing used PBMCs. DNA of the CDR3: TGTGCCAGCAGCCTCGGGACAGCTAACAATGAGCAGTTCTTC. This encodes CASSLGTANNEQFF.